The rows below give T cell receptor beta chains drawn from one sample of a study of blood T cell repertoires in COVID-19. Sequencing used immunoSEQ multiplex PCR; TCRdb keeps in-frame clones, though not all of them. The sample contains roughly 200,000 clones, roughly 85% of which appear only once. Sample: PBMCs or T cells enriched from blood (not recorded which). These receptors originate from a woman between 35 and 50 years old with acute COVID-19. The CDR3 runs from the conserved cysteine through the conserved F or W. The order of the fields is clone size, V gene, D gene, J gene, CDR3 protein, CDR3 DNA. A D gene is named only where the DNA matches it firmly. Only part of the rows carry a size: once, few, many, or a class if the clone is expanded.

clone_size: NA
v_call: TRBV14
d_call: TRBD1
j_call: TRBJ2-2
cdr3_aa: CASSLTGAPLNTGELFF
cdr3_nt: TGTGCCAGCAGCCTTACAGGGGCCCCCTTGAACACCGGGGAGCTGTTTTTT

clone_size: NA
v_call: TRBV7-9
d_call: NA
j_call: TRBJ2-3
cdr3_aa: CASSPLGTSTDTQYF
cdr3_nt: TGTGCCAGCAGCCCCCTCGGGACTAGCACAGATACGCAGTATTTT

clone_size: NA
v_call: TRBV24-1
d_call: NA
j_call: TRBJ1-2
cdr3_aa: CATSDSDYGYTF
cdr3_nt: TGTGCCACCAGTGATTCAGACTATGGCTACACCTTC

clone_size: NA
v_call: TRBV29-1
d_call: NA
j_call: TRBJ2-3
cdr3_aa: CSVEGQTGEVADTQYF
cdr3_nt: TGCAGCGTTGAAGGTCAGACGGGGGAAGTCGCAGATACGCAGTATTTT

clone_size: once
v_call: TRBV3-1/TRBV3-2
d_call: NA
j_call: TRBJ1-3
cdr3_aa: CASSPRGVEGNTIYF
cdr3_nt: TGTGCCAGCAGCCCTCGAGGAGTCGAGGGAAACACCATATATTTT

clone_size: NA
v_call: TRBV6-6
d_call: TRBD2
j_call: TRBJ2-1
cdr3_aa: CASIQTSGGNEQFF
cdr3_nt: TGTGCCAGCATCCAGACTAGCGGAGGGAATGAGCAGTTCTTC

clone_size: once
v_call: TRBV3-1/TRBV3-2
d_call: NA
j_call: TRBJ2-3
cdr3_aa: CASSQFIGTDTQYF
cdr3_nt: TGTGCCAGCAGCCAATTTATCGGCACAGATACGCAGTATTTT

clone_size: few
v_call: TRBV28
d_call: TRBD2
j_call: TRBJ2-1
cdr3_aa: CASSLGGRENEQFF
cdr3_nt: TGTGCCAGCAGTTTAGGCGGGAGAGAAAATGAGCAGTTCTTC

clone_size: NA
v_call: TRBV3-1/TRBV3-2
d_call: TRBD1
j_call: TRBJ1-6
cdr3_aa: CASSPSQGENSPLHF
cdr3_nt: TGTGCCAGCAGTCCGTCACAGGGGGAAAATTCACCCCTCCACTTT

clone_size: few
v_call: TRBV14
d_call: NA
j_call: TRBJ1-2
cdr3_aa: CASSQDLGGGDGYTF
cdr3_nt: TGTGCCAGCAGCCAAGATCTTGGTGGGGGGGATGGCTACACCTTC

clone_size: NA
v_call: TRBV28
d_call: TRBD1
j_call: TRBJ1-5
cdr3_aa: CASTSQGQGGNQPQHF
cdr3_nt: TGTGCCAGCACCTCCCAGGGACAGGGGGGCAATCAGCCCCAGCATTTT

clone_size: many
v_call: TRBV2
d_call: NA
j_call: TRBJ1-6
cdr3_aa: CASIPSPLYNSPLHF
cdr3_nt: TGTGCCAGCATCCCTTCTCCCTTGTATAATTCACCCCTCCACTTT

clone_size: NA
v_call: TRBV27
d_call: TRBD1
j_call: TRBJ1-5
cdr3_aa: CASSIGTGDEPQHF
cdr3_nt: TGTGCCAGCAGTATCGGGACAGGGGATGAGCCCCAGCATTTT

clone_size: NA
v_call: TRBV10-3
d_call: NA
j_call: TRBJ2-3
cdr3_aa: CAIRSGADTQYF
cdr3_nt: TGTGCCATCAGGTCAGGGGCAGATACGCAGTATTTT

clone_size: NA
v_call: TRBV4-1
d_call: NA
j_call: TRBJ2-7
cdr3_aa: CASSQETTPEF
cdr3_nt: TGCGCCAGCAGCCAAGAAACGACACCTGAGTTC

clone_size: NA
v_call: TRBV14
d_call: NA
j_call: TRBJ1-6
cdr3_aa: CASSQARKNSPLHF
cdr3_nt: TGTGCCAGCAGCCAAGCCAGGAAAAATTCACCCCTCCACTTT

clone_size: NA
v_call: TRBV7-2
d_call: TRBD2
j_call: TRBJ2-1
cdr3_aa: CASSLGSGTSGRAAEQFF
cdr3_nt: TGTGCCAGCAGCTTAGGCAGTGGGACTAGCGGGAGGGCGGCTGAGCAGTTCTTC

clone_size: NA
v_call: TRBV11-3
d_call: NA
j_call: TRBJ2-1
cdr3_aa: CASSPEDNEQFF
cdr3_nt: TGTGCCAGCAGTCCGGAGGACAATGAGCAGTTCTTC

clone_size: NA
v_call: TRBV13
d_call: TRBD1
j_call: TRBJ1-1
cdr3_aa: CASTLRRDRVIEAFF
cdr3_nt: TGTGCCAGCACCCTTCGAAGGGACAGGGTGATTGAAGCTTTCTTT

clone_size: NA
v_call: TRBV14
d_call: NA
j_call: TRBJ1-3
cdr3_aa: CASSPTFSGNTIYF
cdr3_nt: TGTGCCAGCAGCCCTACTTTCTCTGGAAACACCATATATTTT

clone_size: NA
v_call: TRBV5-1
d_call: NA
j_call: TRBJ1-2
cdr3_aa: CASSLSGDYGYTF
cdr3_nt: TGCGCCAGCAGCTTATCCGGAGACTATGGCTACACCTTC

clone_size: NA
v_call: TRBV28
d_call: NA
j_call: TRBJ2-3
cdr3_aa: CASSLRTLTDTQYF
cdr3_nt: TGTGCCAGCAGTTTAAGGACTCTCACAGATACGCAGTATTTT

clone_size: NA
v_call: TRBV27
d_call: NA
j_call: TRBJ1-6
cdr3_aa: CASRTGVSSPLHF
cdr3_nt: TGTGCCAGCAGGACCGGGGTTAGTTCACCCCTCCACTTT

clone_size: NA
v_call: TRBV11-2
d_call: NA
j_call: TRBJ2-1
cdr3_aa: CASSRLFYEQFF
cdr3_nt: TGTGCCAGCAGCCGTCTGTTCTATGAGCAGTTCTTC

clone_size: NA
v_call: TRBV7-8
d_call: NA
j_call: TRBJ1-1
cdr3_aa: CASSLAEVGNTEAFF
cdr3_nt: TGTGCCAGCAGCTTAGCCGAAGTCGGGAACACTGAAGCTTTCTTT

clone_size: NA
v_call: TRBV18
d_call: TRBD1
j_call: TRBJ2-3
cdr3_aa: CASSPGTGVARDTQYF
cdr3_nt: TGTGCCAGCTCACCCGGGACAGGGGTTGCCAGAGATACGCAGTATTTT

clone_size: NA
v_call: TRBV27
d_call: NA
j_call: TRBJ2-7
cdr3_aa: CANSGFPYEQYF
cdr3_nt: TGTGCCAATAGCGGATTTCCCTACGAGCAGTACTTC

clone_size: NA
v_call: TRBV11-2
d_call: NA
j_call: TRBJ2-7
cdr3_aa: CASSYRGYEQYF
cdr3_nt: TGTGCCAGCAGCTACCGGGGCTACGAGCAGTACTTC